A few counts support the clone carrying this T cell receptor beta chain. The sequencing template was cDNA reverse transcribed from extracted RNA. The repertoire was sequenced with immunoSEQ multiplex PCR; TCRdb's copy has only in-frame clones and lacks some. The sample yields about 140,000 clones, around 86% seen once. The data are from a study of CD8+ T cells in alopecia areata. Treatment denoted: oral pan-JAK inhibitor, 5-10 mg twice daily. Trimming pared 4 bases from V and 6 bases from J, leaving 22 bases between. The CDR3 sequence is 16 residues long. Germline values: CDR1 SEHNR, CDR2 FQNEAQ (reference sequence).

Here the sequenced sample was CD8+ T cells sorted from blood, taken at week 4, from a patient treated with tofacitinib. This TCR was sampled from a human donor with alopecia areata. This chain joins TRBV7-9 and TRBJ2-7; possible D gene TRBD2, 6 bases. The CDR3 spells CASSSIPNGSRSEQYF. CDR3 DNA: TGTGCCAGCAGCTCTATCCCCAACGGGAGCCGGAGCGAGCAGTACTTC. The whole variable domain, remainder taken from reference TRBV7-9 and TRBJ2-7, is DTGVSQNPRHKITKRGQNVTFRCDPISEHNRLYWYRQTLGQGPEFLTYFQNEAQLEKSRLLSDRFSAERPKGSFSTLEIQRTEQGDSAMYLCASSSIPNGSRSEQYFGPGTRLTVT.